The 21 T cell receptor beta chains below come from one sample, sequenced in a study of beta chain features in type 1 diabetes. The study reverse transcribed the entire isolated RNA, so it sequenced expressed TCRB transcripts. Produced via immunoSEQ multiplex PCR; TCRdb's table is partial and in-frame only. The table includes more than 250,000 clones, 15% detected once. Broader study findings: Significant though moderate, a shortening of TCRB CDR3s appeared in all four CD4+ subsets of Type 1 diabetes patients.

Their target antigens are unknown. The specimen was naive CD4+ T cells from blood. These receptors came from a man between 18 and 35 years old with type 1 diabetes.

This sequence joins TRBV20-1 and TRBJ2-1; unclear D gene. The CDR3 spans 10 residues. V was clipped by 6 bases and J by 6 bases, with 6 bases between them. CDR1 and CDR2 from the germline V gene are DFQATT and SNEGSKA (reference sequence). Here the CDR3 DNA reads TGCAGTGCGGCCAGCAATGAGCAGTTCTTC. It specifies CSAASNEQFF.

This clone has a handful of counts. The CDR3: CASSPPRAGSNEQFF. The DNA of the CDR3 is TGTGCCAGCTCACCACCACGAGCGGGAAGCAATGAGCAGTTCTTC. This chain connects TRBV18 to TRBJ2-1; the match to TRBD2 covers 7 bases. Unmatched junction bases numbered 5, after V lost 0 bases and J lost 6 bases. Germline V gives CDR1 KGHSH, CDR2 LQKENI. The CDR3 runs to 15 residues.

CDR3 loop: CASSLLSQPQHF. Written as DNA, the CDR3 is TGTGCCAGTAGTTTACTGTCTCAGCCCCAGCATTTT. The gene calls are TRBV19 and TRBJ1-5, with D unresolved. Deletions cut 5 bases from V and 6 bases from J, with 8 bases between. Germline V gene data show CDR1 as LNHDA and CDR2 as SQIVND (reference sequence). The CDR3 contains 12 residues.

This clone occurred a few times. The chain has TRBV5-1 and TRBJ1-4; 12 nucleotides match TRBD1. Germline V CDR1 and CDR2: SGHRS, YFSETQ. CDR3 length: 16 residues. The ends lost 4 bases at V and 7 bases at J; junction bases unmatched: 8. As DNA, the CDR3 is TGCGCCAGCAGCCACCGGGACAGGGGGCCAGGTGAAAAACTGTTTTTT. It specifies CASSHRDRGPGEKLFF.

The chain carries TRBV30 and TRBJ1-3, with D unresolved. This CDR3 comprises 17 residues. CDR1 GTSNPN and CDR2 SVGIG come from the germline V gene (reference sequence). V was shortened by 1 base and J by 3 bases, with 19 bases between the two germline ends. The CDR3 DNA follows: TGTGCCTGGAGTGCTATTCGGTCCGGGTTATATGGAAACACCATATATTTT. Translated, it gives CAWSAIRSGLYGNTIYF.

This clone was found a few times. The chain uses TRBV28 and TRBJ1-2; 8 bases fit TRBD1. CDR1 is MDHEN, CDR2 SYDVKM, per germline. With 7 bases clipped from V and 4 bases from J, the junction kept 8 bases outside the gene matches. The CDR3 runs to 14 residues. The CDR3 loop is CASTPPGQVYGYTF. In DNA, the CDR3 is TGTGCCAGCACTCCCCCGGGACAGGTCTATGGCTACACCTTC.

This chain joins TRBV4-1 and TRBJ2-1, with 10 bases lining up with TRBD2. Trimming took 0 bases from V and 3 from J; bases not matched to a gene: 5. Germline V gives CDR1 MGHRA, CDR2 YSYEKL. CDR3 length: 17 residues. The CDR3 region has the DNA TGCGCCAGCAGCCAAGAACTAGCGGGGAGTTTCTACAATGAGCAGTTCTTC. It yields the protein CASSQELAGSFYNEQFF.

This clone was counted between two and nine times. In DNA form, the CDR3 reads TGTGCCAGTAGTATCCCCGGACTAGCGGGCCGCACAGATACGCAGTATTTT. Protein product: CASSIPGLAGRTDTQYF. The chain joins TRBV19 to TRBJ2-3, with 11 nucleotides matching TRBD2. Germline assignment: CDR1 LNHDA and CDR2 SQIVND (reference sequence). The CDR3 consists of 17 residues. Trimming took 3 bases from V and 1 from J; bases not matched to a gene: 6.

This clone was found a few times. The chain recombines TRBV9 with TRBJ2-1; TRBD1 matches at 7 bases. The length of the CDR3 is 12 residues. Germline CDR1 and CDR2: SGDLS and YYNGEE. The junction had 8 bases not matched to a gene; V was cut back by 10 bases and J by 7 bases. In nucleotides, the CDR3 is TGTGCCGGCGGACAGGATGAGAATGAGCAGTTCTTC. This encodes CAGGQDENEQFF. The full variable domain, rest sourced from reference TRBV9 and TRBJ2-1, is DSGVTQTPKHLITATGQRVTLRCSPRSGDLSVYWYQQSLDQGLQFLIQYYNGEERAKGNILERFSAQQFPDLHSELNLSSLELGDSALYFCAGGQDENEQFFGPGTRLTVL.

This CDR3 is CSTPASGSTDTQYF. The CDR3 DNA reads TGCAGCACCCCGGCAAGCGGGAGTACAGATACGCAGTATTTT. The genes are TRBV29-1 and TRBJ2-3, with TRBD2 identical over 8 bases. In germline, CDR1 is SQVTM, CDR2 ANQGSEA. This CDR3 region has 14 residues. V gave up 8 bases and J gave up 3 bases; unmatched junction bases: 10.

CDR3 region: CASSIEHSNQPQHF. DNA for the CDR3: TGTGCCAGTAGTATAGAACACAGCAATCAGCCCCAGCATTTT. V usage is TRBV19 and J usage is TRBJ1-5; D gene uncertain. CDR3 length: 14 amino acids. Germline V gene sequence: CDR1 LNHDA, CDR2 SQIVND (reference sequence). V lost 0 bases and J 1 base, leaving 4 bases between the germline ends.

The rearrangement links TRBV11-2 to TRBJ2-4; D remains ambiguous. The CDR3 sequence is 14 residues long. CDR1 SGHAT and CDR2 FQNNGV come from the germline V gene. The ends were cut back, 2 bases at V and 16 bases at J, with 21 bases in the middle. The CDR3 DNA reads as TGTGCCAGCAGCTTATTAGTTTCGGGTTCCCCAAACTACTTC. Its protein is CASSLLVSGSPNYF.

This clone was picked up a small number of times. The CDR3 sequence is CASAGGLTDTQYF. CDR3 nucleotide sequence: TGTGCCTCCGCCGGGGGTCTAACAGATACGCAGTATTTT. V is TRBV30 and J is TRBJ2-3; the D gene is possibly TRBD2 (6 bases). Germline lookup yields CDR1 GTSNPN and CDR2 SVGIG (reference sequence). Trimming shortened V by 7 bases and J by 3 bases, and 14 bases separated the two germline ends. The CDR3 has 13 residues.

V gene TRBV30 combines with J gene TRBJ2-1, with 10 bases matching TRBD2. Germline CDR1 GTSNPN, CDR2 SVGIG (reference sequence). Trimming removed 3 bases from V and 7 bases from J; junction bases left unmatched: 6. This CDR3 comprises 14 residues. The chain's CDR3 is CAWRASGSSNEQFF. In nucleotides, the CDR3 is TGTGCCTGGAGAGCTAGCGGGAGTTCGAATGAGCAGTTCTTC.

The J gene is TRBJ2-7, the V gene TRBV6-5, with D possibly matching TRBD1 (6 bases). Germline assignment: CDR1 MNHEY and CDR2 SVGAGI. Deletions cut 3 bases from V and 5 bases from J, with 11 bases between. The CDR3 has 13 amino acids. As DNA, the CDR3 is TGTGCCAGCAGTTATCACAGGGCCGACGAGCAGTACTTC. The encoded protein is CASSYHRADEQYF.

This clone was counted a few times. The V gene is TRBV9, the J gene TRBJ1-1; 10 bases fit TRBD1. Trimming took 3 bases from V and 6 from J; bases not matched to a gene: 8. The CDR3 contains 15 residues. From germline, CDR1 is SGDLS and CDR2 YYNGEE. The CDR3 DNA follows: TGTGCCAGCAGCGCCTCCGGGACAGGGGACGCTGAAGCTTTCTTT. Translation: CASSASGTGDAEAFF.

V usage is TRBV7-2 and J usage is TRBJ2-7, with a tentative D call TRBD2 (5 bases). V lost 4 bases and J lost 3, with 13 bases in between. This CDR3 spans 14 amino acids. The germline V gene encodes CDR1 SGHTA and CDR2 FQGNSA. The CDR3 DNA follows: TGTGCCAGCAGCTCGGCTAGCAACGTCTACGAGCAGTACTTC. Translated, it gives CASSSASNVYEQYF.

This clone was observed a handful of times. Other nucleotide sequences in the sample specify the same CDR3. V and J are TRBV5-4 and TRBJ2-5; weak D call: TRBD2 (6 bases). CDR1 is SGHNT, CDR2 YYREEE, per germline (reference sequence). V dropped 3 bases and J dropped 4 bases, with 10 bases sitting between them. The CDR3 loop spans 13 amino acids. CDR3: CASSSTGGETQYF. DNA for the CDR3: TGTGCCAGCAGCTCAACCGGGGGAGAGACCCAGTACTTC.

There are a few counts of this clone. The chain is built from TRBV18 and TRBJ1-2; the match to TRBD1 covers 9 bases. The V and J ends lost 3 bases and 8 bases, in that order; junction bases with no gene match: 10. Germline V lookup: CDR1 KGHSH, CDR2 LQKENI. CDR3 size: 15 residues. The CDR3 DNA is TGTGCCAGCTCACCGACCGGGACAGGGTTGTACGGCTACACCTTC. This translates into CASSPTGTGLYGYTF.

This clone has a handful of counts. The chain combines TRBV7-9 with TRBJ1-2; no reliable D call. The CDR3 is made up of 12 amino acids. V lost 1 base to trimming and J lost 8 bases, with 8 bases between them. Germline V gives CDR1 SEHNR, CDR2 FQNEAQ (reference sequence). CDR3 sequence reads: CASSLGARGYTF. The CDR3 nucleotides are TGTGCCAGCAGCTTAGGGGCCAGGGGCTACACCTTC. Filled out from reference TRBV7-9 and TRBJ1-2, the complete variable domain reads DTGVSQNPRHKITKRGQNVTFRCDPISEHNRLYWYRQTLGQGPEFLTYFQNEAQLEKSRLLSDRFSAERPKGSFSTLEIQRTEQGDSAMYLCASSLGARGYTFGSGTRLTVV.

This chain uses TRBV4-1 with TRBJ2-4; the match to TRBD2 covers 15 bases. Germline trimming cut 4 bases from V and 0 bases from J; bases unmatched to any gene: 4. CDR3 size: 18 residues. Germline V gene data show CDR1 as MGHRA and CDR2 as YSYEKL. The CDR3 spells CASSPGLAGGPAKNIQYF. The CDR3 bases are TGCGCCAGCAGCCCAGGACTAGCGGGGGGGCCAGCCAAAAACATTCAGTACTTC.